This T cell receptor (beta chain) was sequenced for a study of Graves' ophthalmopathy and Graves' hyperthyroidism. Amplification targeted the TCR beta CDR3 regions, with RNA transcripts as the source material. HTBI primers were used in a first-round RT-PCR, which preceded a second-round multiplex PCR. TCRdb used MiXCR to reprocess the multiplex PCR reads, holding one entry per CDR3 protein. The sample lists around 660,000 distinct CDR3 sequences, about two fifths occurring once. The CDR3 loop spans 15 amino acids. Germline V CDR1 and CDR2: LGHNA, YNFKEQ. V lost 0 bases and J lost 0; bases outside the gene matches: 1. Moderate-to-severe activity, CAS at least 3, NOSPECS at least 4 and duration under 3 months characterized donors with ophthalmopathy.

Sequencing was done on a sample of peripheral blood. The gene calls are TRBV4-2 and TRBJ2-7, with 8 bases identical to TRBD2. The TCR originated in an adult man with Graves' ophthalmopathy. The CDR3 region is CASSQELADSYEQYF. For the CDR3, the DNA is TGTGCCAGCAGCCAAGAACTAGCGGACTCCTACGAGCAGTACTTC.